This T cell receptor beta chain is drawn from a study of blood T cells in healthy people across ages. Study-level points and caveats: It was not known whether donors were CMV positive (a possible confounder of expanded clonotype changes).

PCR was performed a second time for about 7 to 11 cycles using a sample-barcoded 5' primer and a J-beta primer mix. TCRdb called the 5' RACE reads again in MiXCR, with one record for every CDR3 protein. The sample shows about 720,000 distinct CDR3 sequences, 22% of them seen only once. Germline V gives CDR1 LNHNV, CDR2 YYDKDF (reference sequence). Trimming took 6 bases from V and 0 from J, leaving 9 bases between them. CDR3 length: 14 amino acids. This clonotype came up a few times. The antigen is not known. This TCR derives from a man between 70 and 80 years old in good health. The rearrangement uses TRBV15 and TRBJ2-1; D possibly matches TRBD1 or TRBD2 (5 bases each). The specimen was blood. In DNA, the CDR3 is TGTGCCACCAGTCGGGGCCGCTCCTACAATGAGCAGTTCTTC. Protein product: CATSRGRSYNEQFF. The whole variable domain, remainder taken from reference TRBV15 and TRBJ2-1, is DAMVIQNPRYQVTQFGKPVTLSCSQTLNHNVMYWYQQKSSQAPKLLFHYYDKDFNNEADTPDNFQSRRPNTSFCFLDIRSPGLGDTAMYLCATSRGRSYNEQFFGPGTRLTVL.